Many counts were recorded for the clone carrying this T cell receptor beta chain. Its antigen is unknown. This record comes from a study of T cells after yellow fever vaccination. General study points: The appearance of a small share of clonotypes in both CD4 and CD8 compartments was observed.

TCRdb used MiXCR to reprocess the 5' RACE reads, holding one entry per CDR3 protein. The table lists about 130,000 distinct CDR3 sequences, about 7% of them singletons. V was pared by 5 bases and J by 6 bases, with 4 bases of the junction left unmatched. This CDR3 has 12 residues. Germline values: CDR1 DFQATT, CDR2 SNEGSKA (reference sequence). The specimen was CD4+ T cells sorted from PBMCs, collected around 10 days after the first yellow fever vaccination. This TCR came from a man aged 18 to 29 who received the YFV17D yellow fever vaccine. V usage is TRBV20-1 and J usage is TRBJ1-2; TRBD1 agrees at 9 bases. CDR3 loop: CSAVQGADGYTF. The CDR3 DNA follows: TGCAGTGCTGTACAGGGGGCCGATGGCTACACCTTC.